This T cell receptor beta chain was identified during a study of shared clonotypes between healthy human individuals. Note on this clone: Mismatch with germline at one junction end may stem from a read error.

The CDR3 covers 15 residues. Per germline, CDR1 MDHEN and CDR2 SYDVKM. Genomic DNA per cell subset filled all wells of several immunoSEQ plates. Data came from immunoSEQ multiplex PCR; TCRdb stores just in-frame clones and leaves some out. The table records some 490,000 clones, more than 75% of them present only once. The rearrangement links TRBV28 to TRBJ2-7; D unresolved. The material sequenced was PBMCs. The sequence was obtained from a woman aged 40 to 50 in good health. Some clones in this sample may be carry-over from other donors' samples. CDR3 in amino acids: CASSRHSAGTYERYF. The CDR3 DNA is TGTGCCAGCAGTCGGCATTCTGCTGGAACCTACGAGCGGTACTTC. Full variable domain (outside the CDR3, taken from reference TRBV28 and TRBJ2-7): DVKVTQSSRYLVKRTGEKVFLECVQDMDHENMFWYRQDPGLGLRLIYFSYDVKMKEKGDIPEGYSVSREKKERFSLILESASTNQTSMYLCASSRHSAGTYERYFGPGTRLTVT.